A selection of T cell receptor beta chains follows, all from one sample in a study of OX40 agonist ivuxolimab in advanced cancers. Clones were sequenced by immunoSEQ multiplex PCR, and TCRdb holds only the in-frame ones, with some missing. The data hold about 83,000 clones, with roughly 83% observed a single time. This specimen was CD4+ or CD8+ T cells sorted from blood, taken in a trial of the OX40 agonist ivuxolimab. The receptors originated from an adult with an advanced solid tumor such as melanoma, head and neck, liver or kidney cancer. Each CDR3 is given with its conserved first and last residue. Each record gives: J gene, V gene, CDR3 length, CDR3 protein.

>TRBJ1-6|TRBV19|14
CASSSGTGSSPLHF
>TRBJ2-1|TRBV29-1|15
CSVLKRGANYNEQFF
>TRBJ2-3|TRBV19|15
CASSPGRGAADTQYF
>TRBJ2-1|TRBV9|16
CASSVVTGTPGNEQFF
>TRBJ2-2|TRBV5-1|16
CASSKTSGSLAGELFF
>TRBJ2-5|TRBV7-2|15
CASSLVPARGETQYF
>TRBJ2-1|TRBV5-5|12
CASSLTGLEQFF
>TRBJ2-3|TRBV12-5|13
CASGLSESDTQYF
>TRBJ1-1|TRBV27|14
CASRPNHRNTEAFF
>TRBJ1-1|TRBV7-6|14
CASSSGRTGTEAFF
>TRBJ2-1|TRBV14|14
CASSQGRSSNEQFF
>TRBJ1-5|TRBV19|14
CASSPGRDNQPQHF
>TRBJ2-1|TRBV5-1|16
CASSLGSAGITMRQFF
>TRBJ2-5|TRBV7-2|14
CASRSLPGSETQYF
>TRBJ1-2|TRBV11-2|15
CASSLGQGRGYGYTF
>TRBJ1-4|TRBV19|15
CASSMAQGPLVKLFF
>TRBJ2-1|TRBV4-3|16
CASSQEVRNSYNEQFF
>TRBJ2-3|TRBV2|10
CASQTDTQYF
>TRBJ2-6|TRBV2|16
CASSETGGTGANVLTF
>TRBJ1-5|TRBV19|18
CASSPRGEHSYSNQPQHF
>TRBJ2-5|TRBV18|13
CASSRGSQETQYF
>TRBJ2-1|TRBV29-1|15
CSAETGTISYNEQFF
>TRBJ2-5|TRBV5-1|15
CASRMAASGQETQYF
>TRBJ1-6|TRBV4-1|17
CASSQDRPEWDHSPLHF
>TRBJ2-1|TRBV6-5|14
CASSLRADYNEQFF
>TRBJ1-1|TRBV5-1|13
CASSLVWGSEAFF
>TRBJ1-3|TRBV28|17
CASRSSRRDWGGNTIYF
>TRBJ1-6|TRBV11-2|14
CASSVGRHNSPLHF
>TRBJ2-5|TRBV5-8|15
CASSFLRTGEEIQYF
>TRBJ1-3|TRBV19|14
CASIPGSSGNTIYF
>TRBJ2-7|TRBV6-6|11
CASSYRSEQYF